This paragraph covers one T cell receptor (beta chain) sequence. This record comes from a study of blood T cell repertoires in COVID-19. On the study more broadly: Acute and convalescent COVID-19 specimens originated in the United States, Italy and Spain. Nucleic acid was either cDNA or gDNA, and it came from T cells, B-cell-depleted T cells, or PBMCs.

The CDR3 contains 15 residues. With V trimmed by 1 base and J by 5 bases, 6 bases remained unmatched. Germline CDR1 reads LNHNV; CDR2 reads YYDKDF (reference sequence). In the original analysis: Reference gene primer amplification yielded estimated nucleated cell counts. Assay: immunoSEQ multiplex PCR; the TCRdb copy retains only in-frame clones and omits some. D and trimming were read from the DNA, whereas the V and J calls and clone size are those reported in that table. The sample lists 130,000 to 150,000 clones, about 80% seen once, with roughly 4.4% in the top ten. This clonotype was sampled from a human donor in a cohort sampled during active COVID-19. The source material was peripheral blood. The chain links TRBV15 to TRBJ1-1, with 8 positions matching TRBD1. The CDR3 DNA is TGTGCCACCAGCAGAGTACAGGGGGAGGATACTGAAGCTTTCTTT. Its protein is CATSRVQGEDTEAFF.